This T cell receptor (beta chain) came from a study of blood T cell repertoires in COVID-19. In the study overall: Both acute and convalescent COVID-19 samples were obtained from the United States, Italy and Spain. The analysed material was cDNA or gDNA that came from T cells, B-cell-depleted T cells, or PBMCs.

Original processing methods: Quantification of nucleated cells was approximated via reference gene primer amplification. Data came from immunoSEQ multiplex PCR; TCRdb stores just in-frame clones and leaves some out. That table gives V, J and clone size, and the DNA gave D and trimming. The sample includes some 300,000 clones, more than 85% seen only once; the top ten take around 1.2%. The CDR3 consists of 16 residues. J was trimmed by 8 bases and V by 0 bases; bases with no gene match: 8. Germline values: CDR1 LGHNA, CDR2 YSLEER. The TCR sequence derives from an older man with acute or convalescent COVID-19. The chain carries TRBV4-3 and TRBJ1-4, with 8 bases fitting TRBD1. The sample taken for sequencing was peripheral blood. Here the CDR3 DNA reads TGCGCCAGCAGCCAAGATTGGGGCAGGGGGCGGGAAAAACTGTTTTTT. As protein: CASSQDWGRGREKLFF.